These 21 T cell receptor beta chains were sequenced from one sample in a study of cytomegalovirus exposure and HLA in healthy donors. 13 Jbeta primers and 60 Vbeta primers were used for the PCR. The data were produced by immunoSEQ multiplex PCR, yet TCRdb's version contains in-frame clones alone and is incomplete. The repertoire holds about 200,000 clones, with 65% to 85% as singletons. Specimen: PBMCs. These receptors originate from a woman aged 25-40 years in good health and CMV-seronegative.

CDR3 DNA: TGTGCCAGCAGGCGACCACTAGCGGGGGGCTTACTCCGGGGGGCCCAGTACTTC. Protein: CASRRPLAGGLLRGAQYF. The chain combines TRBV2 with TRBJ2-5; the match to TRBD2 covers 12 bases. CDR3 size: 18 residues. Germline V gene sequence: CDR1 SNHLY, CDR2 FYNNEI. Trimming cost V 6 bases and J 9 bases; bases outside gene matches: 20.

A remark on this clone: Because the CDR3's place on the DNA is in doubt, the DNA is left out and the CDR3 is given as listed by TCRdb. V usage is TRBV10-3 and J usage is TRBJ1-4; TRBD1, the D gene given by the table, was not confirmed from the DNA. Germline loops: CDR1 ENHRY, CDR2 SYGVKD. The CDR3 spans 22 residues, counting both ends. The CDR3 sequence is CAIARGGRCPCGYSAGYQKLFF.

The CDR3 reads CASSLTGIMNEQFF. For the CDR3, the DNA is TGTGCCAGCAGTTTGACAGGGATTATGAATGAGCAGTTCTTC. The chain employs TRBV5-4 and TRBJ2-1, with 7 positions matching TRBD1. Germline V gene data show CDR1 as SGHNT and CDR2 as YYREEE (reference sequence). V gave up 5 bases and J gave up 7 bases; unmatched junction bases: 9. The CDR3 is 14 residues long. The variable domain in full, completed from reference TRBV5-4 and TRBJ2-1, reads ETGVTQSPTHLIKTRGQQVTLRCSSQSGHNTVSWYQQALGQGPQFIFQYYREEENGRGNFPPRFSGLQFPNYSSELNVNALELDDSALYLCASSLTGIMNEQFFGPGTRLTVL.

This clone has only one observation. The V call is TRBV5-1, the J call TRBJ1-2, with 7 bases lining up with TRBD1. V trimming: 0 bases; J trimming: 7 bases; junction bases outside the gene matches: 6. The CDR3 consists of 14 residues. CDR1 is SGHRS and CDR2 is YFSETQ in the germline V gene. The CDR3 region is CASSLGQGFGGYTF. DNA of the CDR3: TGCGCCAGCAGCTTGGGACAGGGCTTTGGTGGCTACACCTTC.

The chain recombines TRBV6-1 with TRBJ1-2; D unclear. Trimming stripped 6 bases from V and 3 bases from J, with 8 bases between. In germline, CDR1 is MNHNS, CDR2 SASEGT. This CDR3 has 12 amino acids. Written as DNA, the CDR3 is TGTGCCAGCAGCGACACTTACTATGGCTACACCTTC. Protein sequence: CASSDTYYGYTF.

In this sample, this clone turned up a few times. The gene calls are TRBV6-5 and TRBJ2-2, with D perhaps matching TRBD1 (6 bases). Trimming pared 7 bases from V and 3 bases from J, leaving 15 bases between. The CDR3 loop spans 15 amino acids. Germline loops: CDR1 MNHEY, CDR2 SVGAGI. CDR3 DNA sequence: TGTGCCAGCACCCAGACAGGTGTGGACACCGGGGAGCTGTTTTTT. Encoded protein: CASTQTGVDTGELFF.

This clone has a handful of counts. The chain recombines TRBV2 with TRBJ1-2; 7 nucleotides agree with TRBD1. With 3 bases clipped from V and 4 bases from J, the junction kept 8 bases outside the gene matches. Germline values: CDR1 SNHLY, CDR2 FYNNEI. The CDR3 sequence is 15 residues long. The CDR3 bases are TGTGCCAGCAGTGACCCGGGACAGTGGTCCTATGGCTACACCTTC. Translating gives CASSDPGQWSYGYTF.

This chain connects TRBV5-1 to TRBJ1-3; a possible D gene is TRBD1 (5 bases). Germline CDR1 reads SGHRS; CDR2 reads YFSETQ. The CDR3 runs 15 residues. Trimming left V 0 bases short and J 1 base short, with 8 bases between. The CDR3 DNA reads TGCGCCAGCAGCTTGGAAGGGACTTCTGGAAACACCATATATTTT. Translated, it gives CASSLEGTSGNTIYF. The variable domain in full, completed from reference TRBV5-1 and TRBJ1-3, reads KAGVTQTPRYLIKTRGQQVTLSCSPISGHRSVSWYQQTPGQGLQFLFEYFSETQRNKGNFPGRFSGRQFSNSRSEMNVSTLELGDSALYLCASSLEGTSGNTIYFGEGSWLTVV.

This chain joins TRBV7-2 and TRBJ1-1; weak D call: TRBD1 (5 bases). Between the trimmed V and J ends, which lost 5 bases and 5 bases, there was a span of 18 bases. The germline V gene has CDR1 SGHTA and CDR2 FQGNSA. This CDR3 is 15 amino acids long. Written as DNA, the CDR3 is TGTGCCAGCAGCCCAACTTATGGGGCGATTACTGAAGCTTTCTTT. This codes for CASSPTYGAITEAFF.

The chain couples TRBV4-1 to TRBJ2-4; 8 positions match TRBD1. Germline loops: CDR1 MGHRA, CDR2 YSYEKL. V trimming: 1 base; J trimming: 0 bases; junction bases outside the gene matches: 8. This CDR3 contains 18 residues. The chain's CDR3 is CASSQGPQGEIAKNIQYF. CDR3 sequence (DNA): TGCGCCAGCAGCCAAGGTCCACAGGGGGAAATAGCCAAAAACATTCAGTACTTC.

The chain uses TRBV2 and TRBJ2-1; the match to TRBD1 covers 7 bases. Germline V lookup: CDR1 SNHLY, CDR2 FYNNEI. This CDR3 comprises 14 residues. The trim removed 7 bases at V and 4 bases at J, leaving 7 bases unmatched. CDR3 region: CASTTGSFYNEQFF. CDR3 DNA: TGTGCCAGCACGACAGGGAGTTTTTACAATGAGCAGTTCTTC. The entire variable domain, with the rest obtained from reference TRBV2 and TRBJ2-1, is as follows: EPEVTQTPSHQVTQMGQEVILRCVPISNHLYFYWYRQILGQKVEFLVSFYNNEISEKSEIFDDQFSVERPDGSNFTLKIRSTKLEDSAMYFCASTTGSFYNEQFFGPGTRLTVL.

V usage is TRBV27 and J usage is TRBJ2-3; tentative D call: TRBD2 (6 bases). CDR1 MNHEY and CDR2 SMNVEV come from the germline V gene (reference sequence). The CDR3 is 14 residues long. V lost 6 bases and J lost 3, with 13 bases in between. The DNA of the CDR3 is TGTGCCAGCAGCGAATGGGGGGTGACAGATACGCAGTATTTT. This gives the protein CASSEWGVTDTQYF.

V is TRBV28 and J is TRBJ1-4; no firm D call. The germline V gene encodes CDR1 MDHEN and CDR2 SYDVKM. V was cut by 2 bases and J by 10 bases, with 17 bases left in between. This CDR3 is built from 15 residues. The CDR3 coding sequence is TGTGCCAGCAGTTTAGTGGGTTCGAGGCGCGGAAAACTGTTTTTT. Its translation is CASSLVGSRRGKLFF. The full variable domain, in which reference TRBV28 and TRBJ1-4 provide the parts outside the CDR3, is DVKVTQSSRYLVKRTGEKVFLECVQDMDHENMFWYRQDPGLGLRLIYFSYDVKMKEKGDIPEGYSVSREKKERFSLILESASTNQTSMYLCASSLVGSRRGKLFFGSGTQLSVL.

Concerning this clone itself: The same CDR3 can be traced to other DNA sequences in this sample. The chain links TRBV5-1 to TRBJ2-2; 8 bases are shared with TRBD1. The length of the CDR3 is 16 residues. The germline gives CDR1 SGHRS, CDR2 YFSETQ. The V gene end was trimmed by 5 bases and the J gene end by 4 bases; junction bases not matched to a gene: 10. The DNA for the CDR3 is TGCGCCAGCAGTTTTCAGGGGGCGCGAGGCACCGGGGAGCTGTTTTTT. Its protein product is CASSFQGARGTGELFF.

This chain connects TRBV9 to TRBJ2-1, with TRBD2 identical over 9 bases. V shed 3 bases and J 4 bases; nucleotides not matched to a gene: 8. From germline, CDR1 is SGDLS and CDR2 YYNGEE. The CDR3 is made up of 16 amino acids. CDR3 sequence reads: CASSAGTSILYNEQFF. The DNA of the CDR3 is TGTGCCAGCAGCGCCGGGACTAGCATCCTATACAATGAGCAGTTCTTC.

The chain combines TRBV30 with TRBJ2-3; 7 bases agree with TRBD1. The germline CDR1 and CDR2 sequences are GTSNPN and SVGIG (reference sequence). This CDR3 is 12 amino acids long. Trimming cost V 1 base and J 6 bases; bases outside gene matches: 1. The CDR3 here is CAWSATGDTQYF. The CDR3 nucleotides read TGTGCCTGGAGTGCGACAGGGGATACGCAGTATTTT. Variable domain in full (rest from reference TRBV30 and TRBJ2-3): SQTIHQWPATLVQPVGSPLSLECTVEGTSNPNLYWYRQAAGRGLQLLFYSVGIGQISSEVPQNLSASRPQDRQFILSSKKLLLSDSGFYLCAWSATGDTQYFGPGTRLTVL.

This clone was observed a handful of times. The genes are TRBV27 and TRBJ2-1, with 10 bases lining up with TRBD2. Germline CDR1 reads MNHEY; CDR2 reads SMNVEV (reference sequence). The trim removed 5 bases at V and 8 bases at J, leaving 9 bases unmatched. The CDR3 loop spans 15 amino acids. The CDR3 coding sequence is TGTGCCAGCAGTACGCCGGGACTAGCGAGCCATGAGCAGTTCTTC. Translation: CASSTPGLASHEQFF.

The chain uses TRBV5-1 and TRBJ2-1, with TRBD2 matching 11 bases. J was trimmed by 8 bases and V by 2 bases; bases with no gene match: 9. Germline CDR1 SGHRS, CDR2 YFSETQ. CDR3 length: 16 amino acids. The CDR3 loop is CASSLYTSGSFDEQFF. The DNA of the CDR3 is TGCGCCAGCAGCTTATATACTAGCGGGAGTTTCGATGAGCAGTTCTTC.

The chain combines TRBV30 with TRBJ2-4; 8 bases match TRBD2. Losses at the gene ends were 0 bases for V and 0 bases for J; bases not matched to a gene: 10. CDR1 and CDR2 (germline): GTSNPN, SVGIG (reference sequence). CDR3 length equals 18 residues. This chain's CDR3 is CAWSVEVGAGVAKNIQYF. The CDR3 DNA follows: TGTGCCTGGAGTGTTGAGGTCGGAGCGGGAGTAGCCAAAAACATTCAGTACTTC. Drawing the rest from reference TRBV30 and TRBJ2-4, the complete variable domain is SQTIHQWPATLVQPVGSPLSLECTVEGTSNPNLYWYRQAAGRGLQLLFYSVGIGQISSEVPQNLSASRPQDRQFILSSKKLLLSDSGFYLCAWSVEVGAGVAKNIQYFGAGTRLSVL.

The chain has TRBV19 and TRBJ2-1; 7 bases agree with TRBD2. This CDR3 is 15 amino acids long. J was trimmed by 10 bases and V by 3 bases; bases with no gene match: 12. CDR1 and CDR2 from the germline V gene are LNHDA and SQIVND (reference sequence). CDR3: CASSIVREAGMEQFF. DNA of the CDR3: TGTGCCAGTAGTATCGTCCGGGAGGCGGGAATGGAGCAGTTCTTC.

This chain links TRBV29-1 with TRBJ1-5; 8 bases map to TRBD1. Looked up from germline, CDR1 is SQVTM and CDR2 is ANQGSEA. After removal of 4 bases from V and 7 bases from J, the junction contained 6 bases not matched to a gene. The CDR3 has 13 amino acids. CDR3: CSVGQGTGQPQHF. The CDR3 nucleotides are TGCAGCGTTGGACAGGGGACGGGGCAGCCCCAGCATTTT. Combining the CDR3 with reference TRBV29-1 and TRBJ1-5 gives the whole variable domain SAVISQKPSRDICQRGTSLTIQCQVDSQVTMMFWYRQQPGQSLTLIATANQGSEATYESGFVIDKFPISRPNLTFSTLTVSNMSPEDSSIYLCSVGQGTGQPQHFGDGTRLSIL.